This TCR beta chain came from a study of CD8 T cells in Susac syndrome. When the RNA was reverse transcribed, random hexamers were used with an input of roughly 0.45 to 1 ug. The immunoSEQ assay covered 54 Vbeta and 13 Jbeta segments for CDR3. One entry per CDR3 protein results from TCRdb running MiXCR on the immunoSEQ multiplex PCR reads. This sample has about 240,000 distinct CDR3 sequences, with 90% to 96% found just once. TCR beta was sequenced from blood CD8+ and CD4+ T cells. TEMRA cells underwent FACS enrichment and CD8+ and CD4+ T cells underwent negative isolation. The CDR3 is 16 residues long. V lost 2 bases and J 1 base, leaving 15 bases between the germline ends. Per germline, CDR1 GTSNPN and CDR2 SVGIG (reference sequence).

This TCR was sampled from a human donor with Susac syndrome. The chain carries TRBV30 and TRBJ1-5, with D possibly matching TRBD1 (6 bases). The sample taken for sequencing was CD4+ T cells from PBMCs. Here the CDR3 DNA reads TGTGCCTGGAGTTCCGCAGGGGCTCGGAGCAATCAGCCCCAGCATTTT. It translates to CAWSSAGARSNQPQHF. The full variable domain, in which reference TRBV30 and TRBJ1-5 provide the parts outside the CDR3, is SQTIHQWPATLVQPVGSPLSLECTVEGTSNPNLYWYRQAAGRGLQLLFYSVGIGQISSEVPQNLSASRPQDRQFILSSKKLLLSDSGFYLCAWSSAGARSNQPQHFGDGTRLSIL.